A selection of T cell receptor beta chains follows, all from one sample in a study of somatic mutations in cytotoxic T cells in rheumatoid arthritis. Clones were sequenced by immunoSEQ multiplex PCR, and TCRdb holds only the in-frame ones, with some missing. The data hold around 15,000 clones, with more than 70% observed a single time. The sequencing sample was made of CD8+ T cells sorted from blood. Receptors originate from an adult with rheumatoid arthritis. Both conserved end residues are part of each CDR3. The D gene is left open where the match is weak. A clone size is listed for some rows: how often the clone was seen (once, few, many), or a class if it is expanded.

TRBJ1-5 NA TRBV6-5 NA CASSPDRPDQPQHF TGTGCCAGCAGTCCTGACAGGCCGGATCAGCCCCAGCATTTT
TRBJ2-7 few TRBV6-6 TRBD1 CASSYVGTVTYEQYF TGTGCCAGCAGTTACGTGGGGACAGTTACCTACGAGCAGTACTTC
TRBJ2-5 NA TRBV6-1 NA CASSEKTGTQETQYF TGTGCCAGCAGTGAAAAGACAGGCACCCAAGAGACCCAGTACTTC
TRBJ2-7 few TRBV29-1 TRBD1 CSVGQGEYEQYF TGCAGCGTTGGACAGGGGGAGTACGAGCAGTACTTC
TRBJ2-1 NA TRBV27 TRBD2 CASSSPWREGYNEQFF TGTGCCAGCAGTTCCCCCTGGCGGGAGGGTTACAATGAGCAGTTCTTC
TRBJ1-2 NA TRBV19 TRBD1 CASGPGQGANYGYTF TGTGCCAGTGGGCCAGGTCAGGGGGCCAACTATGGCTACACCTTC
TRBJ2-7 NA TRBV27 NA CASSIGGRGAYEQYF TGTGCCAGCAGCATAGGTGGCAGGGGGGCCTACGAGCAGTACTTC
TRBJ1-5 NA TRBV6-6 TRBD1 CASEQGKGNQPQHF TGTGCCAGCGAACAGGGGAAGGGCAATCAGCCCCAGCATTTT
TRBJ2-4 NA TRBV6-5 TRBD2 CASRPLAGGSNIQYF TGTGCCAGCAGGCCCCTAGCGGGGGGTTCAAACATTCAGTACTTC
TRBJ2-7 NA TRBV6-1 NA CASSEVGGYEQYF TGTGCCAGCAGTGAAGTGGGGGGATACGAGCAGTACTTC
TRBJ1-1 NA TRBV6-4 NA CANRTRTAEAFF TGTGCCAACCGAACACGGACTGCTGAAGCTTTCTTT
TRBJ2-7 NA TRBV5-4 NA CASSLGGYEQYF TGTGCCAGCAGCTTGGGCGGTTACGAGCAGTACTTC
TRBJ1-5 NA TRBV19 NA CASGPVEYSNQPQHF TGTGCCAGTGGGCCAGTCGAGTATAGCAATCAGCCCCAGCATTTT
TRBJ2-5 few TRBV6-1 TRBD1 CASSEVEGGGGETQYF TGTGCCAGCAGTGAAGTTGAAGGGGGCGGAGGAGAGACCCAGTACTTC
TRBJ2-7 NA TRBV7-8 TRBD1 CASRPDRDITYEQYF TGTGCCAGCAGACCTGACAGGGATATCACCTACGAGCAGTACTTC
TRBJ1-5 NA TRBV2 NA CASRERGGLYQPQHF TGTGCCAGCAGGGAGCGAGGGGGGTTGTACCAGCCCCAGCATTTT
TRBJ1-1 NA TRBV7-6 NA CASSLDGGLVEAFF TGTGCCAGCAGCTTAGATGGGGGCCTCGTTGAAGCTTTCTTT
TRBJ1-1 NA TRBV19 TRBD1 CATNRGLGTEAFF TGTGCCACTAACAGGGGGTTGGGCACTGAAGCTTTCTTT
TRBJ2-1 NA TRBV6-5 TRBD2 CASSYGTSPNEQFF TGTGCCAGCAGTTACGGGACTAGCCCGAATGAGCAGTTCTTC
TRBJ2-7 NA TRBV4-2 NA CASSHSRDEQYF TGTGCCAGCAGCCATTCCCGGGACGAGCAGTACTTC
TRBJ1-2 NA TRBV7-9 NA CASSLVGGGYGYTF TGTGCCAGCAGCTTAGTAGGAGGCGGCTATGGCTACACCTTC
TRBJ2-1 NA TRBV28 TRBD1 CASSSRLPTGGTYNEQFF TGTGCCAGCAGTTCCAGACTCCCGACAGGGGGTACCTACAATGAGCAGTTCTTC
TRBJ2-7 few TRBV4-1 NA CASSQMGRYEQYF TGCGCCAGCAGCCAAATGGGCCGCTACGAGCAGTACTTC
TRBJ1-1 few TRBV4-1 NA CASSPRTANTEAFF TGCGCCAGCAGCCCAAGGACAGCGAACACTGAAGCTTTCTTT
TRBJ2-7 NA TRBV28 NA CASSLVGGSYEQYF TGTGCCAGCAGTTTAGTAGGGGGCTCCTACGAGCAGTACTTC
TRBJ1-1 NA TRBV7-8 NA CASSHEPTVNTEAFF TGTGCCAGCAGCCACGAACCGACTGTGAACACTGAAGCTTTCTTT
TRBJ2-4 NA TRBV2 NA CASSEAKGAKNIQYF TGTGCCAGCAGTGAAGCGAAAGGGGCCAAAAACATTCAGTACTTC
TRBJ2-7 medium-sized TRBV5-6 TRBD2 CASSSSGTIGEQYF TGTGCCAGCAGCAGTAGCGGGACCATCGGCGAGCAGTACTTC
TRBJ2-7 NA TRBV4-1 TRBD2 CASSQGLANGYEQYF TGCGCCAGCAGCCAGGGACTAGCGAACGGCTACGAGCAGTACTTC
TRBJ2-7 NA TRBV7-9 TRBD2 CASSLGTSDKYEQYF TGTGCCAGCAGCTTAGGGACTAGCGATAAATACGAGCAGTACTTC
TRBJ2-1 NA TRBV11-2 TRBD2 CASSFSAGGSYNEQFF TGTGCCAGCAGCTTTAGTGCGGGGGGATCCTACAATGAGCAGTTCTTC
TRBJ1-1 NA TRBV29-1 NA CSVEKWERVNTEAFF TGCAGCGTTGAAAAGTGGGAGAGGGTGAACACTGAAGCTTTCTTT
TRBJ1-3 NA TRBV13 NA CASSSLNRDSGNTIYF TGTGCCAGCAGCTCTCTGAACAGGGACTCTGGAAACACCATATATTTT
TRBJ1-2 NA TRBV6-6 NA CASTQTGPEDYGYTF TGTGCCAGCACCCAAACGGGTCCAGAAGACTATGGCTACACCTTC
TRBJ2-5 NA TRBV28 NA CASSSHNSEKETQYF TGTGCCAGCAGTTCCCATAACTCTGAAAAAGAGACCCAGTACTTC
TRBJ1-1 NA TRBV5-5 NA CASSLYSLRKAFF TGTGCCAGCAGCTTATACAGCCTCCGGAAAGCTTTCTTT
TRBJ2-3 NA TRBV28 TRBD2 CASLGTLRGVLALTDTQYF TGTGCCAGCCTGGGGACCCTAAGAGGGGTACTAGCGTTAACAGATACGCAGTATTTT
TRBJ1-4 NA TRBV15 NA CATSGGGLGEKLFF TGTGCCACCAGCGGGGGGGGGCTGGGTGAAAAACTGTTTTTT
TRBJ2-5 NA TRBV5-4 TRBD1 CASTLDRNYQETQYF TGTGCCAGCACCCTGGACAGGAACTACCAAGAGACCCAGTACTTC
TRBJ1-5 NA TRBV28 TRBD1 CASSSATGDFGQPQHF TGTGCCAGCAGTTCCGCGACAGGGGACTTCGGTCAGCCCCAGCATTTT
TRBJ2-1 NA TRBV27 NA CASSSADTYNEQFF TGTGCCAGCAGTTCGGCGGATACCTACAATGAGCAGTTCTTC
TRBJ2-3 NA TRBV6-6 NA CASSYSGESTDTQYF TGTGCCAGCAGTTACTCAGGGGAGAGCACAGATACGCAGTATTTT
TRBJ1-2 NA TRBV7-8 NA CASSREVTFRGGYTF TGTGCCAGCAGCCGCGAAGTGACCTTCCGGGGCGGCTACACCTTC
TRBJ2-7 NA TRBV7-2 NA CASSLAGGRSYEQYF TGTGCCAGCAGCTTAGCGGGGGGCCGGTCCTACGAGCAGTACTTC
TRBJ2-3 NA TRBV5-4 TRBD2 CASSLAERGGTDTQYF TGTGCCAGCAGCTTGGCGGAGCGGGGGGGCACAGATACGCAGTATTTT
TRBJ1-2 few TRBV29-1 NA CSVDEVTRGYTF TGCAGCGTTGACGAGGTGACGCGGGGCTACACCTTC
TRBJ2-3 once TRBV7-9 NA CASSTTSDTQYF TGTGCCAGCAGCACGACTTCAGATACGCAGTATTTT
TRBJ2-7 NA TRBV4-1 NA CASSQDGQGNSYEQYF TGCGCCAGCAGCCAAGACGGGCAGGGAAACTCCTACGAGCAGTACTTC
TRBJ2-5 few TRBV2 NA CASSEETQYF TGTGCCAGCAGTGAAGAGACCCAGTACTTC
TRBJ2-5 NA TRBV28 TRBD1 CASSETGAKTQYF TGTGCCAGCAGTGAGACAGGGGCGAAGACCCAGTACTTC
TRBJ2-7 NA TRBV4-2 TRBD2 CASSQDLGLAGIYEQYF TGTGCCAGCAGCCAAGATCTAGGGCTAGCGGGGATCTACGAGCAGTACTTC
TRBJ1-2 NA TRBV9 NA CASSDLGGSEGYTF TGTGCCAGCAGCGACCTCGGGGGCTCGGAAGGCTACACCTTC
TRBJ2-7 NA TRBV11-2 NA CASSLGQNYEQYF TGTGCCAGCAGCTTAGGGCAGAACTACGAGCAGTACTTC
TRBJ1-1 few TRBV27 NA CASRLVYGTGDTEAFF TGTGCCAGCCGTCTGGTATACGGAACCGGGGACACTGAAGCTTTCTTT